A single sample is the source of the 13 T cell receptor beta chains below, sequenced in a study of shared clonotypes between healthy human individuals. The repertoire was sequenced with immunoSEQ multiplex PCR; TCRdb's copy has only in-frame clones and lacks some. The sample shows about 490,000 clones, 81% of them seen only once. Specimen: PBMCs. These receptors all come from a woman in her thirties or forties in good health. Some clones in this sample may be carry-over from other donors' samples.

The gene calls are TRBV4-2 and TRBJ2-3, with a weak D call TRBD2 (6 bases). CDR1 is LGHNA and CDR2 is YNFKEQ in the germline V gene. CDR3 size: 17 residues. Trimming stripped 2 bases from V and 3 bases from J, with 18 bases between. CDR3 amino acids: CASSQRSRRGGTDTQYF. The CDR3 DNA follows: TGTGCCAGCAGCCAAAGGTCTCGGCGGGGAGGAACAGATACGCAGTATTTT.

The chain employs TRBV7-3 and TRBJ2-3; the match to TRBD1 covers 8 bases. Germline CDR1 SGHTA, CDR2 FQGTGA. V was clipped by 4 bases and J by 7 bases; unmatched bases: 10. There are 15 residues in the CDR3. The CDR3 DNA follows: TGTGCCAGCAGCTCCCAACCGGACAGGGAAAATACGCAGTATTTT. Its translation is CASSSQPDRENTQYF. The full variable domain, rest sourced from reference TRBV7-3 and TRBJ2-3, is GAGVSQTPSNKVTEKGKYVELRCDPISGHTALYWYRQSLGQGPEFLIYFQGTGAADDSGLPNDRFFAVRPEGSVSTLKIQRTERGDSAVYLCASSSQPDRENTQYFGPGTRLTVL.

As concerns this clone: An end of the junction does not agree with germline; a read error may underlie this. The sample holds other DNA sequences that translate to the same CDR3. The V and J genes are TRBV30 and TRBJ1-5, with a possible D match to TRBD1 (5 bases). This CDR3 spans 15 amino acids. CDR1 and CDR2 from the germline V gene are GTSNPN and SVGIG (reference sequence). The CDR3 region is CAWSTGQLDNQSQHF. CDR3 nucleotides: TGTGCTTGGAGTACGGGGCAGCTAGACAATCAGTCCCAGCATTTT. The variable domain in full, with the rest retrieved from reference TRBV30 and TRBJ1-5, is SQTIHQWPATLVQPVGSPLSLECTVEGTSNPNLYWYRQAAGRGLQLLFYSVGIGQISSEVPQNLSASRPQDRQFILSSKKLLLSDSGFYLCAWSTGQLDNQSQHFGDGTRLSIL.

The chain uses TRBV28 and TRBJ2-2; D ambiguous. There are 16 residues in the CDR3. V was pared by 3 bases and J by 0 bases, with 11 bases between. CDR1 is MDHEN and CDR2 is SYDVKM in the germline V gene. CDR3 nucleotide sequence: TGTGCCAGCAGTTTCCCCTTGGCAGCGAACACCGGGGAGCTGTTTTTT. This translates into CASSFPLAANTGELFF.

J is TRBJ2-5 and V is TRBV2; 7 positions match TRBD1. CDR3 length equals 13 residues. The germline gives CDR1 SNHLY, CDR2 FYNNEI. The trim removed 10 bases at V and 5 bases at J, leaving 10 bases unmatched. The CDR3 is CAIDREFWETQYF. The CDR3 DNA is TGTGCCATCGACAGGGAGTTTTGGGAGACCCAGTACTTC.

The rearrangement links TRBV7-9 to TRBJ2-7; TRBD2 is a possible D gene (5 bases). The germline CDR1 and CDR2 sequences are SEHNR and FQNEAQ (reference sequence). The CDR3 contains 14 residues. The V end lost 2 bases, the J end lost 0 bases, and 8 bases lay between the germline ends. In DNA, the CDR3 is TGTGCCAGCAGCTTACCGGCGGGCTCCTACGAGCAGTACTTC. Amino acid sequence: CASSLPAGSYEQYF.

The chain joins TRBV5-5 to TRBJ1-1; D not resolved. Between the trimmed V and J ends, which lost 2 bases and 4 bases, there was a span of 9 bases. The CDR3 extends over 13 amino acids. The germline V gene encodes CDR1 SGHKS and CDR2 YYEKEE (reference sequence). Here the CDR3 DNA reads TGTGCCAGCAGCTTATTACTGAGCACTGAAGCTTTCTTT. It encodes CASSLLLSTEAFF.

This chain connects TRBV7-9 to TRBJ1-4; possibly TRBD1 for D (6 bases). The CDR3 covers 14 residues. Germline lookup yields CDR1 SEHNR and CDR2 FQNEAQ (reference sequence). The V and J ends lost 7 bases and 11 bases respectively, with 20 bases between them. CDR3 sequence: CASTTDRGADKLFF. Here the CDR3 DNA reads TGTGCCAGCACCACGGATCGGGGGGCAGACAAACTGTTTTTT.

The gene calls are TRBV27 and TRBJ2-5; 8 nucleotides agree with TRBD2. The ends lost 7 bases at V and 3 bases at J; junction bases unmatched: 4. The CDR3 runs to 13 residues. Germline V gene lookup returns CDR1 MNHEY and CDR2 SMNVEV (reference sequence). CDR3 residues: CASNGRGEETQYF. CDR3 bases: TGTGCCAGCAACGGGAGGGGGGAAGAGACCCAGTACTTC.

A few counts support this clone. With only one base between it and a far larger clone, this is likely a read error. The sample contains more than one DNA sequence encoding this CDR3. V and J are TRBV30 and TRBJ2-7, with D possibly TRBD1 on 6 matching bases. CDR1 and CDR2 (germline): GTSNPN, SVGIG (reference sequence). V dropped 3 bases and J dropped 3 bases, with 12 bases sitting between them. This CDR3 region has 13 residues. The CDR3: CAWSRGQLYEQYF. The CDR3 DNA reads TGTGCCTGGAGCAGAGGACAGCTCTACGAGCAGTACTTC.

The chain couples TRBV5-1 to TRBJ2-6; TRBD2 is a possible D gene (5 bases). CDR3 length: 16 residues. V was shortened by 4 bases and J by 0 bases, with 11 bases between the two germline ends. CDR1 is SGHRS and CDR2 is YFSETQ in the germline V gene. DNA of the CDR3: TGCGCCAGCAGCGTAGGACGGGGCTCTGGGGCCAACGTCCTGACTTTC. It yields the protein CASSVGRGSGANVLTF.

Ten or more counts support this clone. The sample holds other DNA sequences that translate to the same CDR3. This chain joins TRBV19 and TRBJ2-1; TRBD2 agrees at 7 bases. The CDR3 totals 15 residues. CDR1 and CDR2 from the germline V gene are LNHDA and SQIVND (reference sequence). The V gene end was trimmed by 3 bases and the J gene end by 2 bases; junction bases not matched to a gene: 4. Here the CDR3 reads CASSISGLAYNEQFF. DNA for the CDR3: TGTGCCAGTAGTATTTCAGGACTAGCCTACAATGAGCAGTTCTTC.

Concerning this clone itself: This sequence is one base from a far larger clone and is likely a read error. Other nucleotide sequences in the sample specify the same CDR3. This sequence joins TRBV30 and TRBJ2-1; no reliable D call. The V gene's germline CDR1 is GTSNPN and CDR2 SVGIG (reference sequence). The CDR3 runs to 13 residues. As DNA, the CDR3 is TGCGCCTGGTCCGCCGGTCCGCCCAATGAGCAGTTCTTC. It translates to CAWSAGPPNEQFF.